This entry lists 18 T cell receptor beta chains sequenced from one sample in a study of blood T cell repertoires in COVID-19. Libraries were prepared by immunoSEQ multiplex PCR; TCRdb keeps only in-frame clonotypes and omits some of them. The sample includes hundreds of thousands of clones, approximately 88% seen only once; the top ten take about 8.9%. The sample comprised PBMCs or T cells enriched from blood (not recorded which). The receptors come from a woman under 30 who had recovered from COVID-19.

The chain recombines TRBV11-2 with TRBJ1-1; D remains ambiguous. This CDR3 has 14 residues. V was clipped by 5 bases and J by 1 base, with 11 bases between them. CDR1 is SGHAT and CDR2 is FQNNGV in the germline V gene. The DNA for the CDR3 is TGTGCCAGCAGCCCGGGGTCAGGGAACACTGAAGCTTTCTTT. It yields the protein CASSPGSGNTEAFF.

The chain recombines TRBV27 with TRBJ1-6, with 7 bases lining up with TRBD1. From germline, CDR1 is MNHEY and CDR2 SMNVEV (reference sequence). After removal of 7 bases from V and 4 bases from J, the junction contained 7 bases not matched to a gene. The CDR3 runs to 15 residues. DNA for the CDR3: TGTGCCAGCAAGACCGGACAGGCTTATAATTCACCCCTCCACTTT. It is translated as CASKTGQAYNSPLHF.

The chain uses TRBV11-2 and TRBJ1-2; 7 positions match TRBD1. With V trimmed by 5 bases and J by 7 bases, 13 bases remained unmatched. The germline gives CDR1 SGHAT, CDR2 FQNNGV. The CDR3 loop spans 15 amino acids. The CDR3 DNA reads TGTGCCAGCAGCCCCACTGACAGGGCCCTTTTTGGCTACACCTTC. Translated, it gives CASSPTDRALFGYTF.

The chain's CDR3 is CASSLDSGRGNEQFF. The CDR3, as DNA: TGTGCCAGCAGCTTAGACTCCGGGAGAGGTAATGAGCAGTTCTTC. V gene TRBV7-8 combines with J gene TRBJ2-1; tentatively, D is TRBD2 (6 bases). The CDR3 covers 15 residues. Germline CDR1 reads SGHVS; CDR2 reads FQNEAQ. Trimming stripped 1 base from V and 7 bases from J, with 14 bases between.

This CDR3 reads CATSDSTSGYTTSTDTQYF. The CDR3 nucleotides are TGTGCCACCAGTGACTCGACTAGCGGATATACTACTAGCACAGATACGCAGTATTTT. The V call is TRBV24-1, the J call TRBJ2-3, with 9 bases fitting TRBD2. The CDR3 is 19 amino acids. The ends lost 4 bases at V and 0 bases at J; junction bases unmatched: 13. Per the germline V gene, CDR1 is KGHDR and CDR2 is SFDVKD.

J is TRBJ1-1 and V is TRBV7-8; D uncertain. Trimming left V 4 bases short and J 0 bases short, with 9 bases between. Germline V gives CDR1 SGHVS, CDR2 FQNEAQ. The CDR3 length is 14 residues. CDR3 bases: TGTGCCAGCAGCTCACGGGGATTGAACACTGAAGCTTTCTTT. Its translation: CASSSRGLNTEAFF.

The chain links TRBV6-2 or TRBV6-3 to TRBJ2-7; D remains unclear. Germline V gives CDR1 MNHEY, CDR2 SVGEGT. The CDR3 spans 12 residues. Trimming pared 0 bases from V and 6 bases from J, leaving 6 bases between. For the CDR3, the DNA is TGTGCCAGCAGTTACTCGTTCCGCGAGCAGTACTTC. Translated, it gives CASSYSFREQYF.

V is TRBV5-1 and J is TRBJ1-2; the match to TRBD1 covers 8 bases. From germline, CDR1 is SGHRS and CDR2 YFSETQ. Trimming at V came to 3 bases and at J to 7 bases, leaving 5 bases not matched to a gene. CDR3 length: 13 amino acids. The CDR3 sequence is CASSSTGDRGYTF. DNA for the CDR3: TGCGCCAGCAGCTCGACAGGGGACCGTGGCTACACCTTC.

The J gene is TRBJ1-6, the V gene TRBV5-1; TRBD1 matches at 8 bases. V lost 9 bases and J lost 10; bases outside the gene matches: 9. Germline assignment: CDR1 SGHRS and CDR2 YFSETQ. The length of the CDR3 is 13 residues. DNA for the CDR3: TGCGCCACCAGACAGGGGAAGGGATCACCCCTCCACTTT. This codes for CATRQGKGSPLHF.

The chain employs TRBV7-2 and TRBJ2-5; 11 positions agree with TRBD2. This CDR3 is 17 amino acids long. Germline loops: CDR1 SGHTA, CDR2 FQGNSA. V trimming: 5 bases; J trimming: 7 bases; junction bases outside the gene matches: 15. CDR3 residues: CASSIRSLAGGGRTQYF. The CDR3 coding sequence is TGTGCCAGCAGCATCCGGAGTCTAGCGGGGGGTGGGAGGACCCAGTACTTC.

The V call is TRBV11-2, the J call TRBJ2-2; the match to TRBD2 covers 9 bases. This CDR3 comprises 18 residues. V lost 5 bases to trimming and J lost 3 bases; unmatched junction nucleotides: 13. Per the germline V gene, CDR1 is SGHAT and CDR2 is FQNNGV. CDR3 bases: TGTGCCAGCAGCACCCGATCGACTAGCGGACGGGACACCGGGGAGCTGTTTTTT. Its translation: CASSTRSTSGRDTGELFF.

The chain has TRBV5-4 and TRBJ2-5; TRBD2 matches 9 bases. V shed 4 bases and J 5 bases; nucleotides not matched to a gene: 6. The CDR3 has 14 residues. The germline V gene has CDR1 SGHNT and CDR2 YYREEE (reference sequence). The CDR3: CASSPAGGDETQYF. The CDR3 DNA reads as TGTGCCAGCAGCCCGGCGGGAGGGGATGAGACCCAGTACTTC.

V gene TRBV11-2 combines with J gene TRBJ1-1; D is possibly TRBD1 (5 bases). Trimming stripped 3 bases from V and 6 bases from J, with 17 bases between. CDR1 and CDR2 (germline): SGHAT, FQNNGV. This CDR3 is built from 15 residues. CDR3 sequence reads: CASSFGTAGFSEAFF. CDR3 DNA: TGTGCCAGCAGCTTCGGGACTGCTGGTTTTTCTGAAGCTTTCTTT.

The V gene is TRBV7-9, the J gene TRBJ2-2; 10 bases agree with TRBD1. The germline CDR1 and CDR2 sequences are SEHNR and FQNEAQ (reference sequence). CDR3 length equals 15 residues. With V trimmed by 5 bases and J by 5 bases, 5 bases remained unmatched. The CDR3 loop reads CASSLDRGPTGELFF. Written as DNA, the CDR3 is TGTGCCAGCAGCCTCGACAGGGGGCCGACCGGGGAGCTGTTTTTT.

The chain recombines TRBV4-1 with TRBJ2-2, with 12 positions matching TRBD2. The CDR3 totals 15 residues. CDR1 and CDR2 from the germline V gene are MGHRA and YSYEKL. V shed 4 bases, J shed 4 bases, and the junction held 1 base outside the gene matches. In DNA form, the CDR3 reads TGCGCCAGCAGCCCTAGCGGGAGGGCCACCGGGGAGCTGTTTTTT. Its translation: CASSPSGRATGELFF.

This sequence joins TRBV4-1 and TRBJ2-1; 7 positions match TRBD2. V shed 6 bases, J shed 1 base, and the junction held 9 bases outside the gene matches. Per germline, CDR1 MGHRA and CDR2 YSYEKL. The CDR3 sequence is 16 residues long. CDR3 in DNA: TGCGCCAGCAGTCTGGGGCACGGGGGGTCCTACAATGAGCAGTTCTTC. Encoded protein: CASSLGHGGSYNEQFF.

The chain recombines TRBV5-4 with TRBJ1-1; a weak D match, TRBD1 (5 bases). CDR1 and CDR2 (germline): SGHNT, YYREEE (reference sequence). The CDR3 runs to 14 residues. V was shortened by 4 bases and J by 7 bases, with 17 bases between the two germline ends. The CDR3 DNA reads as TGTGCCAGCAGCCCCGAGCGCAGGGAACATGAAGCTTTCTTT. Translated: CASSPERREHEAFF.

The V and J genes are TRBV28 and TRBJ1-4; a possible D gene is TRBD1 (6 bases). The CDR3 has 15 residues. Deletions cut 6 bases from V and 7 bases from J, with 18 bases between. CDR1 and CDR2 (germline): MDHEN, SYDVKM. The CDR3 DNA reads TGTGCCAGCAGCAACGGGGCGGGGGCCGGTGAAAAACTGTTTTTT. This sequence encodes CASSNGAGAGEKLFF.